The clone carrying this T cell receptor (beta chain) was detected a few times. These data belong to a study of blood T cell repertoires in COVID-19. Study-level background: The cDNA or gDNA used as material had been derived from T cells, B-cell-depleted T cells, or PBMCs.

This table comes from immunoSEQ multiplex PCR, and its TCRdb copy is limited to in-frame clones, with some not included. Of 390,000 or so clones detected, 90% appear once; the ten largest clones hold about 6.5%. This CDR3 is 13 amino acids long. V gave up 7 bases and J gave up 3 bases, with 10 bases separating them. CDR1 and CDR2 (germline): LNHDA, SQIVND (reference sequence). The receptor comes from a man between 18 and 29 years old with active or convalescent COVID-19. The chain carries TRBV19 and TRBJ1-5; D call uncertain. The sample consisted of peripheral blood. CDR3 region: CASTLRVNQPQHF. For the CDR3, the DNA is TGTGCCAGTACCCTGAGGGTCAATCAGCCCCAGCATTTT.